This T cell receptor (beta chain) was sequenced for a study of blood T cell repertoires in COVID-19. Whole-study context: Sources were T cells, B-cell-depleted T cells, or PBMCs; the material itself was cDNA or gDNA.

Data came from immunoSEQ multiplex PCR; TCRdb stores just in-frame clones and leaves some out. This sample has 200,000 to 300,000 clones; about 86% occur once, and the top ten carry approximately 10%. CDR1 and CDR2 from the germline V gene are MNHEY and SVGAGI. Trimming pared 1 base from V and 4 bases from J, leaving 10 bases between. CDR3 length equals 14 residues. This sequence joins TRBV6-5 and TRBJ1-1, with a tentative D call TRBD1 (5 bases). The source of this sequence is a woman over 75 with acute or convalescent COVID-19. Sequenced: peripheral blood. The CDR3 region has the DNA TGTGCCAGCAGTTACTATGGGGGGAGCACTGAAGCTTTCTTT. Amino acids: CASSYYGGSTEAFF.